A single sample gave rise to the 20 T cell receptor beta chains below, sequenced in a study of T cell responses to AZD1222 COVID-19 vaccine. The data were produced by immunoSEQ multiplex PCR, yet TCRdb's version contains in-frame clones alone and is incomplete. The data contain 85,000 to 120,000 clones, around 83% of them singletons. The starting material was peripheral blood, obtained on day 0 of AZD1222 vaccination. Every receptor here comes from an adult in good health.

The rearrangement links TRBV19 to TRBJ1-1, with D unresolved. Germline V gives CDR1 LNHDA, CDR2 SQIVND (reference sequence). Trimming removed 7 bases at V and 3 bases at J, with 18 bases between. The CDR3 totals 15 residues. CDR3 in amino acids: CASTTSTLADTEAFF. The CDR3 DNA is TGTGCCAGTACAACTTCCACCCTCGCAGACACTGAAGCTTTCTTT.

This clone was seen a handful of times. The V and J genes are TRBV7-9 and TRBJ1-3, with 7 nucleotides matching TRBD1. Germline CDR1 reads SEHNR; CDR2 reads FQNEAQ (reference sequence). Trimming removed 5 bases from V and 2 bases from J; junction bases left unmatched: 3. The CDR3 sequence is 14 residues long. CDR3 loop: CASSHTGAGNTIYF. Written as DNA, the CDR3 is TGTGCCAGCAGCCACACAGGGGCTGGAAACACCATATATTTT.

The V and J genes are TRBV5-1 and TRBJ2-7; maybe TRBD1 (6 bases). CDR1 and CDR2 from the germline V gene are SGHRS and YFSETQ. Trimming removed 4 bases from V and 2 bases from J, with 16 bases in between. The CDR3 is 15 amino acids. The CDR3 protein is CASSPDGRGTYEQYF. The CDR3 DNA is TGCGCCAGCAGCCCGGATGGTAGGGGGACCTACGAGCAGTACTTC. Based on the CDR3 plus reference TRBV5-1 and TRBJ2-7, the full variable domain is KAGVTQTPRYLIKTRGQQVTLSCSPISGHRSVSWYQQTPGQGLQFLFEYFSETQRNKGNFPGRFSGRQFSNSRSEMNVSTLELGDSALYLCASSPDGRGTYEQYFGPGTRLTVT.

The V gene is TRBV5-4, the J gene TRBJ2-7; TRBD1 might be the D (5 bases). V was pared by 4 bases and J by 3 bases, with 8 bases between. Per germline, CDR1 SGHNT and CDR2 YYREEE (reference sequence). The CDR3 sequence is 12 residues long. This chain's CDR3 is CASSVDSYEQYF. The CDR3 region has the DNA TGTGCCAGCAGCGTTGACAGCTACGAGCAGTACTTC.

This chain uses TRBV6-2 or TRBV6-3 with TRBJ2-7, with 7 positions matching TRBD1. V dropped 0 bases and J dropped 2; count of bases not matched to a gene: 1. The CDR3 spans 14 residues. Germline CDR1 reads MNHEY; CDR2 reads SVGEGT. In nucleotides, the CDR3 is TGTGCCAGCAGTTACTCGGACAGGACCTACGAGCAGTACTTC. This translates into CASSYSDRTYEQYF.

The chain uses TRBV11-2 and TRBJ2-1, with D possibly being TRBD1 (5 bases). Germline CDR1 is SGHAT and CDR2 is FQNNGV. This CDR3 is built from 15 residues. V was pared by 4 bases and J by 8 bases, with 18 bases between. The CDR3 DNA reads TGTGCCAGCAGCTCTAGACTCGAAGTAGGGGATGAGCAGTTCTTC. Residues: CASSSRLEVGDEQFF.

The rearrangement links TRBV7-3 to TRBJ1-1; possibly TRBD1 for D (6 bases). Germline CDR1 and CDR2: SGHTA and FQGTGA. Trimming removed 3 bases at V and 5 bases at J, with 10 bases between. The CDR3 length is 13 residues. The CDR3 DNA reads TGTGCCAGCAGCTTGCGAGGGGGAACTGAAGCTTTCTTT. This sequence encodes CASSLRGGTEAFF.

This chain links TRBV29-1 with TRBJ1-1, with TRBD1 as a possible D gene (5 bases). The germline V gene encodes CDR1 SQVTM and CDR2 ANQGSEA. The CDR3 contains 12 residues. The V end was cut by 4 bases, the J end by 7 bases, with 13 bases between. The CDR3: CSVGTPSGEAFF. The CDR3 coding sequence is TGCAGCGTTGGGACACCGTCGGGTGAAGCTTTCTTT. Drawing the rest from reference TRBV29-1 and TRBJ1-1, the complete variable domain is SAVISQKPSRDICQRGTSLTIQCQVDSQVTMMFWYRQQPGQSLTLIATANQGSEATYESGFVIDKFPISRPNLTFSTLTVSNMSPEDSSIYLCSVGTPSGEAFFGQGTRLTVV.

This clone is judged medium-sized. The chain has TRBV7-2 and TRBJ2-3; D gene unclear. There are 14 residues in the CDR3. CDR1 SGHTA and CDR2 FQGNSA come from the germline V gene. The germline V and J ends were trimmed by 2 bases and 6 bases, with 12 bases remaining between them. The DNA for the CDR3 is TGTGCCAGCAGCTTATTGGGCCTTGGGGATACGCAGTATTTT. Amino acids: CASSLLGLGDTQYF.

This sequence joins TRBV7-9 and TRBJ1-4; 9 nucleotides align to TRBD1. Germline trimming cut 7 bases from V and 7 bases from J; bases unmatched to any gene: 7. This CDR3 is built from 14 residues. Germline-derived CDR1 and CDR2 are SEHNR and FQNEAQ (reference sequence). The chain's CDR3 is CASNLQGAGEKLFF. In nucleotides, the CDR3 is TGTGCCAGCAACCTACAGGGGGCAGGTGAAAAACTGTTTTTT.

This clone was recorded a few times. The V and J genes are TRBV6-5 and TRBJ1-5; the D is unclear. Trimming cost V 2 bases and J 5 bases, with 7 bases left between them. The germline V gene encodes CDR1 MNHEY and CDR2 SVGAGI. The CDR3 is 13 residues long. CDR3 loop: CASSYLSYQPQHF. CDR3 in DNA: TGTGCCAGCAGTTACCTCTCATATCAGCCCCAGCATTTT.

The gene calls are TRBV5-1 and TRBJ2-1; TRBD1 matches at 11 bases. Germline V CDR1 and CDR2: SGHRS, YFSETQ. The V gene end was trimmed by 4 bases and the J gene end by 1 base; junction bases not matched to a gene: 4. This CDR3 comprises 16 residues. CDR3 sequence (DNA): TGCGCCAGCAGCCCCGGACAGGGGGCATCCTACAATGAGCAGTTCTTC. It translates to CASSPGQGASYNEQFF. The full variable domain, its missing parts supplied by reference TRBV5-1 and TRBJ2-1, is KAGVTQTPRYLIKTRGQQVTLSCSPISGHRSVSWYQQTPGQGLQFLFEYFSETQRNKGNFPGRFSGRQFSNSRSEMNVSTLELGDSALYLCASSPGQGASYNEQFFGPGTRLTVL.

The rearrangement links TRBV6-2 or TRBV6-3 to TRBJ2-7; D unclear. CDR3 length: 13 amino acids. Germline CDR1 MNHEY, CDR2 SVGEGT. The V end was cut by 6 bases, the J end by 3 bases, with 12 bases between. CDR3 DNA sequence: TGTGCCAGCAGCCCCGGCCTCGACTACGAGCAGTACTTC. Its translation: CASSPGLDYEQYF.

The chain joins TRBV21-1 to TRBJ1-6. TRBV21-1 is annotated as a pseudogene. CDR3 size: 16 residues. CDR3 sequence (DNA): TGTGCCAGCAGCAAAGGATGGCAGGGAGAGAATTCACCCCTCCACTTT. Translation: CASSKGWQGENSPLHF.

Written as DNA, the CDR3 is TGTGCCAGCAGCTGGACAGGGGAAGAGACCCAGTACTTC. This sequence encodes CASSWTGEETQYF. The gene calls are TRBV11-3 and TRBJ2-5, with 9 bases aligning to TRBD1. CDR3 length equals 13 residues. Germline assignment: CDR1 SGHNT and CDR2 YENEEA. V lost 4 bases and J lost 3; bases outside the gene matches: 0.

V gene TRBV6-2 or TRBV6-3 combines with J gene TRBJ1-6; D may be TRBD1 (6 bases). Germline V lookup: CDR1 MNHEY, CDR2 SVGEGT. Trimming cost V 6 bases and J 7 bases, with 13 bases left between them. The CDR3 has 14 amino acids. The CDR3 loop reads CASSPGQKNSPLHF. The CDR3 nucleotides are TGTGCCAGCAGCCCCGGACAGAAAAATTCACCCCTCCACTTT.

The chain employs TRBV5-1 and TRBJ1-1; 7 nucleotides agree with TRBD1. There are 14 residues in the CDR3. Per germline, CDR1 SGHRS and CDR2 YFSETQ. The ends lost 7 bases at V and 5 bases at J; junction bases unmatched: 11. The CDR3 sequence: CASSPRGRGTEAFF. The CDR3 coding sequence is TGCGCCAGCTCCCCGAGGGGGCGAGGGACTGAAGCTTTCTTT.

Here the CDR3 reads CASSPNTTGSNTEAFF. In nucleotides, the CDR3 is TGTGCCAGCTCACCAAACACGACAGGGTCGAACACTGAAGCTTTCTTT. The gene calls are TRBV18 and TRBJ1-1, with 7 bases aligning to TRBD1. Germline assignment: CDR1 KGHSH and CDR2 LQKENI. The V gene end was trimmed by 2 bases and the J gene end by 1 base; junction bases not matched to a gene: 7. The CDR3 is 16 residues long.

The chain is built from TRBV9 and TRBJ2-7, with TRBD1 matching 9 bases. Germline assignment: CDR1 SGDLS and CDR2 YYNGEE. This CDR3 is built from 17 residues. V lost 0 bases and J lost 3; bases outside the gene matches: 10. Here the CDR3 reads CASSVVAGGTGYYEQYF. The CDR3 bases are TGTGCCAGCAGCGTAGTTGCCGGAGGGACAGGGTACTACGAGCAGTACTTC.

This CDR3 is CASSQDSLDEQYF. In nucleotides, the CDR3 is TGTGCCAGCTCCCAGGACAGCCTGGACGAGCAGTACTTC. J is TRBJ2-7 and V is TRBV18; TRBD1 might be the D (6 bases). Germline V gene lookup returns CDR1 KGHSH and CDR2 LQKENI. V lost 6 bases to trimming and J lost 5 bases, with 14 bases between them. The CDR3 runs to 13 residues. Filled out from reference TRBV18 and TRBJ2-7, the complete variable domain reads NAGVMQNPRHLVRRRGQEARLRCSPMKGHSHVYWYRQLPEEGLKFMVYLQKENIIDESGMPKERFSAEFPKEGPSILRIQQVVRGDSAAYFCASSQDSLDEQYFGPGTRLTVT.